This passage covers 6 T cell receptor beta chains from one sample sequenced in a study of monozygotic twins with inflammatory bowel disease. TCRdb reprocessed the 5' RACE reads, with one entry per CDR3 protein and no DNA. This repertoire includes around 210,000 distinct CDR3 sequences. Material for sequencing was blood. The receptors were gathered from a human donor with ulcerative colitis or Crohn's disease, or a healthy co-twin of an affected twin (not recorded which).

V gene TRBV30 combines with J gene TRBJ2-5; TCRdb selects TRBD1, and the lack of DNA leaves this call unchecked. This CDR3 has 14 residues. In germline, CDR1 is GTSNPN, CDR2 SVGIG (reference sequence). CDR3 sequence: CAWSGGTVQETQYF.

The chain is built from TRBV7-2 and TRBJ2-7. The CDR3 covers 14 residues. From germline, CDR1 is SGHTA and CDR2 FQGNSA. CDR3 sequence reads: CASSLDGSSYEQYF.

The rearrangement uses TRBV5-6 and TRBJ2-5; TCRdb indicates TRBD1, and absent DNA this call remains unverified. This CDR3 has 15 amino acids. Germline-derived CDR1 and CDR2 are SGHDT and YYEEEE. This chain's CDR3 is CASSLGGQVQETQYF.

This chain links TRBV12-3 or TRBV12-4 with TRBJ2-3; TCRdb returns TRBD1, unconfirmable since there is no DNA. CDR3 length: 15 residues. This CDR3 reads CASSLAHQGSDTQYF.

The chain links TRBV9 to TRBJ1-2. Germline values: CDR1 SGDLS, CDR2 YYNGEE. The CDR3 is made up of 15 amino acids. CDR3: CASSVWEGGDYGYTF.

The rearrangement joins TRBV29-1 to TRBJ1-4; the D gene TCRdb calls, TRBD1, cannot be checked with no DNA. The CDR3 covers 13 residues. Germline lookup yields CDR1 SQVTM and CDR2 ANQGSEA. CDR3 sequence: CSIQRTSDEKLFF. The entire variable domain, with the rest obtained from reference TRBV29-1 and TRBJ1-4, is as follows: SAVISQKPSRDICQRGTSLTIQCQVDSQVTMMFWYRQQPGQSLTLIATANQGSEATYESGFVIDKFPISRPNLTFSTLTVSNMSPEDSSIYLCSIQRTSDEKLFFGSGTQLSVL.